The present T cell receptor (beta chain) was sequenced within a study of radiotherapy plus CTLA-4 blockade in lung cancer. Overall study findings and caveats: In blood, after radiotherapy plus ipilimumab, tumor-derived TCR clones expanded.

Of note for this clone: The antigen remains unidentified.

Sequencing was performed with immunoSEQ multiplex PCR; in TCRdb, only in-frame clones are kept and a portion is missing. This table has around 80,000 clones, 78% appearing once. The junction had 6 bases not matched to a gene; V was cut back by 3 bases and J by 3 bases. The CDR3 extends over 16 amino acids. Germline V gene sequence: CDR1 KGHSH, CDR2 LQKENI. The clonotype originates from a human donor with non-small cell lung cancer whose response to radiotherapy plus ipilimumab could not be evaluated. Some clones in this sample may be carry-over from other donors' samples. Sequences were derived from peripheral blood, sampled from a patient treated with radiotherapy plus ipilimumab. J is TRBJ2-3 and V is TRBV18; 10 nucleotides match TRBD1. The CDR3: CASSPDRDRGTDTQYF. CDR3 nucleotides: TGTGCCAGCTCACCCGACCGGGACAGGGGTACAGATACGCAGTATTTT. The full variable domain, with the rest looked up from reference TRBV18 and TRBJ2-3, is NAGVMQNPRHLVRRRGQEARLRCSPMKGHSHVYWYRQLPEEGLKFMVYLQKENIIDESGMPKERFSAEFPKEGPSILRIQQVVRGDSAAYFCASSPDRDRGTDTQYFGPGTRLTVL.